The source of this T cell receptor beta chain is a study of neoadjuvant nivolumab and ipilimumab in lung cancer. Study-level information: Patients got nivolumab 3 mg/kg on days 1, 15 and 29; combination added ipilimumab 1 mg/kg day 1. Notes on the study in general: Pathologic regression was not significantly tied to TCR clonality. TCR sequencing covered a small number of samples.

In germline, CDR1 is SGHTS, CDR2 YDEGEE. V lost 3 bases, J lost 7 bases, and 5 bases stayed unmatched. The CDR3 loop spans 15 amino acids. Method: immunoSEQ multiplex PCR; TCRdb's copy keeps in-frame clones and lacks some. The sample has about 28,000 clones, more than 75% seen once; the top ten hold roughly 18%. About this clone: The antigen is not known.

The chain employs TRBV5-8 and TRBJ2-1; TRBD2 agrees at 12 bases. Source: tumor tissue, taken after neoadjuvant nivolumab, alone or with ipilimumab, at or shortly before surgery. This clonotype was sampled from an adult with non-small cell lung cancer. This CDR3 is CASSSGLAGTNEQFF. CDR3 nucleotide sequence: TGTGCCAGCAGCTCCGGACTAGCGGGGACTAATGAGCAGTTCTTC.